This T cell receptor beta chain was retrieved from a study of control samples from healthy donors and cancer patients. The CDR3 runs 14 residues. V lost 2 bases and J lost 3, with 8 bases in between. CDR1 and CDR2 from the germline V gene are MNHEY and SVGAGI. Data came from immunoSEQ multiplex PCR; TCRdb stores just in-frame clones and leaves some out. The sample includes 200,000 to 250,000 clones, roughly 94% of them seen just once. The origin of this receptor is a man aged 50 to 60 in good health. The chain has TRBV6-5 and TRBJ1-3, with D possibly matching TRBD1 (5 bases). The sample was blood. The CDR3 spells CASSYMGDGNTIYF. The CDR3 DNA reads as TGTGCCAGCAGTTACATGGGGGATGGAAACACCATATATTTT.